Shown below are 23 T cell receptor beta chains from a single sample sequenced in a study of neurological immune-mediated disorders. TCRdb independently ran MiXCR on the 5' RACE reads; one entry per CDR3 protein. The sample has tens of thousands of distinct CDR3 sequences; around 3.4% are singletons. Sequencing was done on a sample of PBMCs. These receptors came from a woman in her fifties or sixties with multiple sclerosis.

Many counts were recorded for this clonotype. The chain has TRBV5-1 and TRBJ2-1; a possible D gene is TRBD2 (7 bases). The CDR3 length is 15 residues. The V end was cut by 4 bases, the J end by 4 bases, with 15 bases between. Germline assignment: CDR1 SGHRS and CDR2 YFSETQ. In DNA form, the CDR3 reads TGCGCCAGCAGCCCGGCGGGGGCCTCATACAATGAGCAGTTCTTC. This sequence encodes CASSPAGASYNEQFF.

This clonotype was observed a handful of times. This may arise from a read error, as a much more abundant clone is one base away. The V gene is TRBV20-1, the J gene TRBJ2-3, with TRBD1 matching over 9 bases. Germline V gene lookup returns CDR1 DFQATT and CDR2 SNEGSKA (reference sequence). V lost 6 bases, J lost 2 bases, and 9 bases stayed unmatched. The length of the CDR3 is 15 residues. CDR3 nucleotide sequence: TGCAGTGCCGTTAAGGACAGGGGTTACACAGATACGCAGTATTTT. The encoded protein is CSAVKDRGYTDTQYF.

In this sample, this clonotype turned up a few times. V usage is TRBV7-6 and J usage is TRBJ2-1; D ambiguous. V shed 2 bases and J shed 9 bases, with 11 bases lying between them. Germline V CDR1 and CDR2: SGHVS, FNYEAQ. CDR3 size: 13 residues. This CDR3 is CASSLRRASEQFF. In DNA, the CDR3 is TGTGCCAGCAGCTTACGTCGGGCAAGTGAGCAGTTCTTC. Full variable domain (outside the CDR3, taken from reference TRBV7-6 and TRBJ2-1): GAGVSQSPRYKVTKRGQDVALRCDPISGHVSLYWYRQALGQGPEFLTYFNYEAQQDKSGLPNDRFSAERPEGSISTLTIQRTEQRDSAMYRCASSLRRASEQFFGPGTRLTVL.

This clonotype has a count of ten or more. This sequence joins TRBV5-6 and TRBJ2-5; D call uncertain. V was clipped by 8 bases and J by 0 bases, with 8 bases between them. This CDR3 is built from 12 residues. The germline gives CDR1 SGHDT, CDR2 YYEEEE. CDR3 nucleotide sequence: TGTGCCAGTTCTTGGGACCAAGAGACCCAGTACTTC. Amino acid sequence: CASSWDQETQYF.

This clonotype was seen ten or more times. The germline gene is not matched at one end of the junction; a read error may be the cause. This rearrangement joins TRBV7-7 to TRBJ2-5, with D hard to call. This CDR3 region has 14 residues. Germline V lookup: CDR1 SSHAT, CDR2 FNYEAQ (reference sequence). The CDR3 here is CASSLYGKQETQYF. The CDR3 DNA reads TGTGCTAGCAGCTTGTATGGTAAACAAGAGACCCAGTACTTC. The whole variable domain, remainder taken from reference TRBV7-7 and TRBJ2-5, is GAGVSQSPRYKVTKRGQDVTLRCDPISSHATLYWYQQALGQGPEFLTYFNYEAQPDKSGLPSDRFSAERPEGSISTLTIQRTEQRDSAMYRCASSLYGKQETQYFGPGTRLLVL.

In its sample, this clonotype was seen many times. V gene TRBV7-2 combines with J gene TRBJ2-5, with D uncertain. V lost 1 base and J lost 3, with 6 bases in between. Germline V gene data show CDR1 as SGHTA and CDR2 as FQGNSA. The CDR3 loop spans 13 amino acids. The CDR3 protein is CASSLGPEETQYF. CDR3 nucleotide sequence: TGTGCCAGCAGCTTAGGACCCGAAGAGACCCAGTACTTC.

This clonotype was counted ten times or more. The chain combines TRBV12-3 or TRBV12-4 with TRBJ2-3; no firm D call. This CDR3 is 15 amino acids long. Trimming removed 3 bases at V and 0 bases at J, with 10 bases between. The CDR3 loop reads CASSLLPTSTDTQYF. The CDR3 DNA is TGTGCCAGCAGTTTGCTGCCTACTAGCACAGATACGCAGTATTTT.

This clonotype was recorded at least ten times. This chain connects TRBV20-1 to TRBJ2-5; D unresolved. CDR1 and CDR2 (germline): DFQATT, SNEGSKA (reference sequence). Trimming left V 0 bases short and J 10 bases short, with 18 bases between. The CDR3 length is 14 residues. The CDR3 nucleotides read TGCAGTGCTAGAGATCTAATGGCTTTAGGTGACCAGTACTTC. It specifies CSARDLMALGDQYF.

The sample holds many counts of this clonotype. The rearrangement uses TRBV5-1 and TRBJ2-5, with D unclear. CDR1 SGHRS and CDR2 YFSETQ come from the germline V gene. Trimming pared 1 base from V and 5 bases from J, leaving 15 bases between. The CDR3 spans 15 residues. The chain's CDR3 is CASSLSRASRETQYF. CDR3 coding DNA: TGCGCCAGCAGCTTGAGCCGAGCGTCGCGGGAGACCCAGTACTTC. Variable domain in full (rest from reference TRBV5-1 and TRBJ2-5): KAGVTQTPRYLIKTRGQQVTLSCSPISGHRSVSWYQQTPGQGLQFLFEYFSETQRNKGNFPGRFSGRQFSNSRSEMNVSTLELGDSALYLCASSLSRASRETQYFGPGTRLLVL.

This clonotype was seen repeatedly, ten times or more. J is TRBJ1-3 and V is TRBV12-3 or TRBV12-4, with 8 nucleotides matching TRBD1. The J segment lost 2 bases and the V segment lost 3 bases, leaving 3 bases of the junction unmatched. This CDR3 comprises 15 residues. The CDR3 sequence: CASSLDRATGNTIYF. The DNA of the CDR3 is TGTGCCAGCAGTTTGGACAGGGCTACTGGAAACACCATATATTTT.

In this sample, this clonotype turned up many times. The chain couples TRBV7-2 to TRBJ2-7, with 7 bases identical to TRBD1. This CDR3 has 14 residues. J gave up 3 bases and V 1 base, and 3 bases lay outside the gene matches. Germline V gene lookup returns CDR1 SGHTA and CDR2 FQGNSA. Here the CDR3 DNA reads TGTGCCAGCAGCTTAGGAGGGACAGTCTACGAGCAGTACTTC. This sequence encodes CASSLGGTVYEQYF.

This clonotype was picked up many times. This chain uses TRBV6-2 or TRBV6-3 with TRBJ1-2; D ambiguous. CDR1 is MNHEY and CDR2 is SVGEGT in the germline V gene. Trimming left V 8 bases short and J 7 bases short, with 11 bases between. This CDR3 region has 11 residues. The CDR3 region is CASSRLGGYTF. CDR3 in DNA: TGTGCCAGCTCTCGGTTGGGTGGCTACACCTTC.

This clonotype has ten or more counts. This chain uses TRBV5-1 with TRBJ1-2, with D possibly being TRBD1 (5 bases). This CDR3 comprises 16 residues. Looked up from germline, CDR1 is SGHRS and CDR2 is YFSETQ. The germline V and J ends were trimmed by 3 bases and 7 bases, with 22 bases remaining between them. The CDR3 DNA reads TGCGCCAGCAGCTCCGCCGGGGAGCAGGGCATATCTGGCTACACCTTC. Its translation: CASSSAGEQGISGYTF. Complete variable domain (other parts from reference TRBV5-1 and TRBJ1-2): KAGVTQTPRYLIKTRGQQVTLSCSPISGHRSVSWYQQTPGQGLQFLFEYFSETQRNKGNFPGRFSGRQFSNSRSEMNVSTLELGDSALYLCASSSAGEQGISGYTFGSGTRLTVV.

In its sample, this clonotype was seen many times. V gene TRBV6-6 combines with J gene TRBJ1-1, with a tentative D call TRBD1 (6 bases). The ends were cut back, 5 bases at V and 0 bases at J, with 10 bases in the middle. This CDR3 is 14 amino acids long. Germline CDR1 is MNHNY and CDR2 is SVGAGI (reference sequence). The CDR3 nucleotides are TGTGCCAGCAGTGCACAGGGCGTGAACACTGAAGCTTTCTTT. It yields the protein CASSAQGVNTEAFF.

This clonotype was observed once. Germline and junction disagree at one end, which may indicate a read error. V is TRBV18 and J is TRBJ2-7, with no clear D. Germline values: CDR1 KGHSH, CDR2 LQKENI. The length of the CDR3 is 15 residues. CDR3 nucleotide sequence: TGTGCCAGCTCACCACTTGAGGTCAGGTCCTACGAGAAGTACTTC. Amino acids: CASSPLEVRSYEKYF.

This clonotype has ten or more counts. The chain links TRBV10-3 to TRBJ2-5; 11 bases line up with TRBD1. With V trimmed by 6 bases and J by 5 bases, 14 bases remained unmatched. The CDR3 sequence is 17 residues long. Germline assignment: CDR1 ENHRY and CDR2 SYGVKD. DNA for the CDR3: TGTGCCATCAGCCCCAGACCCGGACAGGGGGCCCGGGAGACCCAGTACTTC. This encodes CAISPRPGQGARETQYF.

The sample holds many counts of this clonotype. V is TRBV3-1 and J is TRBJ2-7; 8 bases map to TRBD1. Germline trimming cut 0 bases from V and 2 bases from J; bases unmatched to any gene: 12. The CDR3 has 18 residues. Germline values: CDR1 LGHDT, CDR2 YNNKEL (reference sequence). DNA for the CDR3: TGTGCCAGCAGCCAAGATTGGGCAGGGGGCTCTACAACCTACGAGCAGTACTTC. Protein sequence: CASSQDWAGGSTTYEQYF.

This clonotype has a count of ten or more. The V call is TRBV18, the J call TRBJ2-2, with D perhaps TRBD1 or TRBD2 (5 bases each). This CDR3 spans 13 amino acids. CDR1 is KGHSH and CDR2 is LQKENI in the germline V gene. V lost 1 base to trimming and J lost 5 bases, with 5 bases between them. CDR3 amino acids: CASSPRGTGELFF. The DNA of the CDR3 is TGTGCCAGCTCACCACGGGGGACCGGGGAGCTGTTTTTT.

This clonotype showed up many times. The chain recombines TRBV7-9 with TRBJ2-3; D is ambiguous. V lost 5 bases and J 4 bases, leaving 16 bases between the germline ends. This CDR3 is 15 amino acids long. CDR1 SEHNR and CDR2 FQNEAQ come from the germline V gene (reference sequence). The CDR3 DNA sequence: TGTGCCAGCAGCCCCCCGACGCCCCTCGCAGATACGCAGTATTTT. It codes for CASSPPTPLADTQYF.

Ten or more counts support this clonotype. V gene TRBV5-1 combines with J gene TRBJ2-3, with D possibly matching TRBD2 (6 bases). The CDR3 is 14 amino acids. The V end was cut by 0 bases, the J end by 3 bases, with 8 bases between. Germline-derived CDR1 and CDR2 are SGHRS and YFSETQ. CDR3 in DNA: TGCGCCAGCAGCTTGGGCGGGGAGACAGATACGCAGTATTTT. Protein sequence: CASSLGGETDTQYF.

This clonotype was counted at least ten times. This chain joins TRBV5-1 and TRBJ1-3, with a weak D call TRBD1 (5 bases). V was clipped by 0 bases and J by 4 bases, with 8 bases between them. The germline gives CDR1 SGHRS, CDR2 YFSETQ. The CDR3 totals 14 residues. DNA of the CDR3: TGCGCCAGCAGCTTGGGCAGGGAAGGAAACACCATATATTTT. Its protein is CASSLGREGNTIYF. The full variable domain, completed using reference TRBV5-1 and TRBJ1-3, is KAGVTQTPRYLIKTRGQQVTLSCSPISGHRSVSWYQQTPGQGLQFLFEYFSETQRNKGNFPGRFSGRQFSNSRSEMNVSTLELGDSALYLCASSLGREGNTIYFGEGSWLTVV.

This clonotype has at least ten counts. In DNA, the CDR3 is TGTGCCAGCAGCTTAGCCGGGACGAGCCCCACCCGCGAGCAGTACTTC. Protein: CASSLAGTSPTREQYF. The rearrangement uses TRBV11-2 and TRBJ2-7; D may be TRBD1 or TRBD2 (5 bases each). Germline V gene lookup returns CDR1 SGHAT and CDR2 FQNNGV. This CDR3 has 16 amino acids. Trimming cost V 1 base and J 6 bases, with 19 bases left between them.

This clonotype has a count of ten or more. The junction differs from germline at one of its ends, possibly a read error. Here the CDR3 DNA reads TGTGCCAGCAGCTTGGGAGGGGGCGTCGACTCTCACGACTTC. Residues: CASSLGGGVDSHDF. The chain links TRBV5-6 to TRBJ2-7; 7 nucleotides line up with TRBD1. CDR1 and CDR2 from the germline V gene are SGHDT and YYEEEE. The CDR3 has 14 residues.